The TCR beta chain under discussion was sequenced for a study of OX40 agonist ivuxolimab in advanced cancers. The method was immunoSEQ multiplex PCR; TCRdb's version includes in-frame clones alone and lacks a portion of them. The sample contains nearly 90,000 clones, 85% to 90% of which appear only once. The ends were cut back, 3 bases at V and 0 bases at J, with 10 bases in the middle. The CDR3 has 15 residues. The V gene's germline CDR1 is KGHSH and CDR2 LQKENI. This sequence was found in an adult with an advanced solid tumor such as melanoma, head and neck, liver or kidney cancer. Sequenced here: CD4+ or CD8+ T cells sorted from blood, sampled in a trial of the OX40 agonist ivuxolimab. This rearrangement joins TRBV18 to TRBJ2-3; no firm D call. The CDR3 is CASSPRLESTDTQYF. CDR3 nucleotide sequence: TGTGCCAGCTCACCCCGACTGGAAAGCACAGATACGCAGTATTTT.